The 28 T cell receptor beta chains given below trace back to one sample, sequenced in a study of beta chain features in type 1 diabetes. Notes on the study in general: Moderate yet significant TCRB CDR3 shortening was seen in Type 1 diabetes patients in all four CD4+ subsets.

These receptors' antigens are unknown. Of the isolated RNA, all was reverse transcribed, and so the sequenced material was expressed TCRB transcripts. The protocol was immunoSEQ multiplex PCR, while the TCRdb copy is restricted to in-frame clones and leaves out a portion. The data contain 350,000 to 400,000 clones, around 12% of them seen just once; the ten biggest clones take up about 0.01%. The source material was naive CD4+ T cells from blood. Receptors were obtained from a woman between 18 and 30 years old with type 1 diabetes.

This clone was seen more than once but under ten times. The V call is TRBV4-2, the J call TRBJ2-5; perhaps TRBD2 as D (6 bases). V dropped 4 bases and J dropped 2 bases, with 14 bases sitting between them. Germline V CDR1 and CDR2: LGHNA, YNFKEQ. This CDR3 has 15 residues. The chain's CDR3 is CASSRNGGRQETQYF. Written as DNA, the CDR3 is TGTGCCAGCAGCCGAAATGGGGGGAGGCAAGAGACCCAGTACTTC.

The chain recombines TRBV6-6 with TRBJ2-5; D gene uncertain. This CDR3 is 11 amino acids long. The V and J ends lost 2 bases and 5 bases respectively, with 3 bases between them. Germline CDR1 reads MNHNY; CDR2 reads SVGAGI (reference sequence). CDR3 residues: CASSYRETQYF. CDR3 coding DNA: TGTGCCAGCAGTTACCGGGAGACCCAGTACTTC.

This sequence joins TRBV11-1 and TRBJ2-7; TRBD2 aligns across 11 bases. The V gene end was trimmed by 4 bases and the J gene end by 1 base; junction bases not matched to a gene: 12. Germline V gene data show CDR1 as SGHAT and CDR2 as FQDESV (reference sequence). This CDR3 region has 18 residues. The CDR3 coding sequence is TGTGCCAGCAGCTGGCGACTAGCGGGAACCGAAGGGTCCTACGAGCAGTACTTC. This codes for CASSWRLAGTEGSYEQYF.

This clone was counted a few times. The chain has TRBV29-1 and TRBJ1-2, with 8 bases that match TRBD1. The CDR3 covers 14 residues. CDR1 and CDR2 (germline): SQVTM, ANQGSEA. After removal of 6 bases from V and 5 bases from J, the junction contained 11 bases not matched to a gene. The CDR3, as DNA: TGCAGCGTCAATAGGTGGCAGGGGGCGTATGGCTACACCTTC. Its translation is CSVNRWQGAYGYTF.

This clone was seen more than once but under ten times. The CDR3 sequence: CASSPLTGMSTDTQYF. The CDR3 DNA follows: TGTGCCAGCAGCCCACTCACAGGGATGAGCACAGATACGCAGTATTTT. This chain links TRBV7-9 with TRBJ2-3, with a possible D match to TRBD1 (6 bases). This CDR3 region has 16 residues. V dropped 5 bases and J dropped 0 bases, with 15 bases sitting between them. Germline-derived CDR1 and CDR2 are SEHNR and FQNEAQ (reference sequence).

This clone was found a few times. This sequence joins TRBV11-2 and TRBJ2-7, with 10 bases identical to TRBD2. V lost 8 bases to trimming and J lost 0 bases; unmatched junction nucleotides: 16. The V gene's germline CDR1 is SGHAT and CDR2 FQNNGV. There are 18 residues in the CDR3. Written as DNA, the CDR3 is TGTGCCAGCTTCGGGGGGGGGCTAGCGGGAGCCAGCTCCTACGAGCAGTACTTC. As protein: CASFGGGLAGASSYEQYF.

The chain carries TRBV28 and TRBJ2-5; the match to TRBD1 covers 7 bases. This CDR3 has 15 amino acids. The trim removed 4 bases at V and 5 bases at J, leaving 10 bases unmatched. Germline values: CDR1 MDHEN, CDR2 SYDVKM. The CDR3 protein is CASSSARTGFETQYF. CDR3 nucleotides: TGTGCCAGCAGTTCAGCAAGGACAGGCTTCGAGACCCAGTACTTC.

This clone was counted between two and nine times. This rearrangement joins TRBV9 to TRBJ2-1; a possible D gene is TRBD2 (6 bases). Germline CDR1 reads SGDLS; CDR2 reads YYNGEE. V was trimmed by 7 bases and J by 4 bases, leaving 9 bases between them. CDR3 length: 12 amino acids. CDR3 sequence reads: CASSAGYNEQFF. The CDR3 DNA is TGTGCCAGCTCGGCGGGATACAATGAGCAGTTCTTC.

This clone was picked up a small number of times. This rearrangement joins TRBV6-5 to TRBJ2-3; 8 positions match TRBD2. The V segment lost 5 bases and the J segment 6 bases; nucleotides outside the gene matches: 1. Germline V lookup: CDR1 MNHEY, CDR2 SVGAGI. This CDR3 is built from 12 residues. In DNA, the CDR3 is TGTGCCAGCAGTAAGCGGGGGGATACGCAGTATTTT. Its protein is CASSKRGDTQYF.

The chain is built from TRBV2 and TRBJ2-7; the match to TRBD1 covers 7 bases. Germline V gives CDR1 SNHLY, CDR2 FYNNEI. V lost 4 bases, J lost 0 bases, and 6 bases stayed unmatched. This CDR3 is 15 amino acids long. CDR3 coding DNA: TGTGCCAGCAGTGGCCGGGACAGCAGCTCCTACGAGCAGTACTTC. This translates into CASSGRDSSSYEQYF.

The chain combines TRBV7-9 with TRBJ2-4; 12 bases match TRBD2. The CDR3 length is 18 residues. Germline V CDR1 and CDR2: SEHNR, FQNEAQ (reference sequence). The V gene end was trimmed by 5 bases and the J gene end by 4 bases; junction bases not matched to a gene: 12. The CDR3 sequence: CASSRALAGGPSKNIQYF. CDR3 coding DNA: TGTGCCAGCAGCAGAGCACTAGCGGGGGGACCTTCTAAAAACATTCAGTACTTC.

This clone has just a few counts. V gene TRBV6-6 combines with J gene TRBJ2-5, with D perhaps TRBD2 (5 bases). V lost 5 bases, J lost 5 bases, and 12 bases lay in between. Germline assignment: CDR1 MNHNY and CDR2 SVGAGI (reference sequence). The CDR3 extends over 13 amino acids. The DNA for the CDR3 is TGTGCCAGCAGTGCTCCGGGGTGGGAGACCCAGTACTTC. Amino acids: CASSAPGWETQYF.

This chain connects TRBV4-3 to TRBJ2-7; no firm D call. Germline CDR1 is LGHNA and CDR2 is YSLEER. The CDR3 is 14 amino acids. V lost 0 bases and J lost 3, with 9 bases in between. Written as DNA, the CDR3 is TGCGCCAGCAGCCAAGATACCCACAGCTACGAGCAGTACTTC. Amino acids: CASSQDTHSYEQYF.

This clone was observed a handful of times. The chain combines TRBV15 with TRBJ2-2; TRBD1 aligns across 10 bases. The CDR3 runs 15 residues. In germline, CDR1 is LNHNV, CDR2 YYDKDF (reference sequence). The ends lost 3 bases at V and 7 bases at J; junction bases unmatched: 5. CDR3 region: CATSRDRGTGGELFF. The CDR3 DNA follows: TGTGCCACCAGCAGGGACAGGGGGACCGGCGGGGAGCTGTTTTTT.

The chain uses TRBV4-2 and TRBJ2-1; 7 positions match TRBD2. The CDR3 has 17 residues. Per the germline V gene, CDR1 is LGHNA and CDR2 is YNFKEQ. Trimming took 6 bases from V and 0 from J; bases not matched to a gene: 11. The CDR3 DNA sequence: TGTGCCAGCAGGGGGCTAGGGGCTAGCGGCTCCTACAATGAGCAGTTCTTC. Its protein product is CASRGLGASGSYNEQFF.

This clone came up a few times. V is TRBV13 and J is TRBJ2-5; 14 nucleotides agree with TRBD2. Germline CDR1 PRHDT, CDR2 FYEKMQ (reference sequence). This CDR3 spans 17 amino acids. Trimming cost V 4 bases and J 5 bases; bases outside gene matches: 9. CDR3 in amino acids: CASSSGTSGGHGETQYF. The CDR3 nucleotides read TGTGCCAGCAGCTCGGGGACTAGCGGGGGCCATGGGGAGACCCAGTACTTC. Full variable domain (rest looked up from reference TRBV13 and TRBJ2-5): AAGVIQSPRHLIKEKRETATLKCYPIPRHDTVYWYQQGPGQDPQFLISFYEKMQSDKGSIPDRFSAQQFSDYHSELNMSSLELGDSALYFCASSSGTSGGHGETQYFGPGTRLLVL.

This clone came up a few times. The chain couples TRBV11-2 to TRBJ1-1, with a possible D match to TRBD1 (6 bases). The germline gives CDR1 SGHAT, CDR2 FQNNGV. There are 13 residues in the CDR3. V was cut by 5 bases and J by 9 bases, with 16 bases left in between. Here the CDR3 DNA reads TGTGCCAGCAGCCGACAGGCCTCAGACCAAGCTTTCTTT. Amino acids: CASSRQASDQAFF.

The V and J genes are TRBV18 and TRBJ2-5, with D possibly matching TRBD1 (5 bases). V was clipped by 5 bases and J by 5 bases, with 12 bases between them. CDR1 KGHSH and CDR2 LQKENI come from the germline V gene. This CDR3 has 13 amino acids. CDR3 nucleotide sequence: TGTGCCAGCTCAAGGGGTCAGGCGGAGACCCAGTACTTC. This gives the protein CASSRGQAETQYF.

The rearrangement links TRBV6-4 to TRBJ2-2; D is undetermined. The ends were cut back, 8 bases at V and 0 bases at J, with 10 bases in the middle. The CDR3 length is 14 residues. Germline V gene data show CDR1 as MRHNA and CDR2 as SNTAGT. The CDR3 region is CASRDTTNTGELFF. In nucleotides, the CDR3 is TGTGCCAGCCGAGACACCACGAACACCGGGGAGCTGTTTTTT.

This clone has a handful of counts. The chain has TRBV7-9 and TRBJ2-1; weak D call: TRBD2 (6 bases). The CDR3 has 15 residues. Germline CDR1 SEHNR, CDR2 FQNEAQ (reference sequence). V was trimmed by 7 bases and J by 12 bases, leaving 25 bases between them. CDR3 protein: CASNPAAGTPGAQFF. CDR3 sequence (DNA): TGTGCCAGCAACCCGGCCGCGGGAACCCCCGGAGCGCAGTTCTTC.

This clone was counted only a few times. The chain is built from TRBV9 and TRBJ2-5; D remains ambiguous. Germline CDR1 SGDLS, CDR2 YYNGEE. V lost 4 bases and J lost 1, with 11 bases in between. This CDR3 spans 14 amino acids. The CDR3 loop is CASSLGQAQETQYF. The DNA of the CDR3 is TGTGCCAGCAGCCTTGGGCAGGCCCAAGAGACCCAGTACTTC.

The V call is TRBV4-1, the J call TRBJ1-1, with 8 bases matching TRBD1. Looked up from germline, CDR1 is MGHRA and CDR2 is YSYEKL. Unmatched junction bases numbered 10, after V lost 4 bases and J lost 6 bases. This CDR3 has 15 amino acids. This CDR3 reads CASSPKDRGDAEAFF. The CDR3 DNA reads as TGCGCCAGCAGCCCTAAAGACAGGGGCGACGCTGAAGCTTTCTTT.

The chain combines TRBV4-3 with TRBJ1-4; no firm D call. With 4 bases removed from V and 3 bases from J, the gap between germline ends came to 12 bases. The CDR3 is 15 amino acids. Germline assignment: CDR1 LGHNA and CDR2 YSLEER. CDR3 protein: CASSPRSRANEKLFF. CDR3 bases: TGCGCCAGCAGCCCCCGATCGAGGGCTAATGAAAAACTGTTTTTT.

There are a few counts of this clone. CDR3 protein: CASSLRGGPETQYF. The CDR3 DNA sequence: TGTGCCAGCAGTTTGAGGGGGGGCCCAGAGACCCAGTACTTC. The rearrangement joins TRBV27 to TRBJ2-5, with D perhaps matching TRBD2 (7 bases). The V end was cut by 3 bases, the J end by 4 bases, with 12 bases between. The CDR3 totals 14 residues. Looked up from germline, CDR1 is MNHEY and CDR2 is SMNVEV (reference sequence).

The chain combines TRBV29-1 with TRBJ1-4, with D unclear. The CDR3 totals 13 residues. Germline V CDR1 and CDR2: SQVTM, ANQGSEA. With 7 bases removed from V and 8 bases from J, the gap between germline ends came to 17 bases. DNA of the CDR3: TGCAGCGCCAGGCCCCGTTTCGTGGAAAAACTGTTTTTT. Translated, it gives CSARPRFVEKLFF.

The rearrangement links TRBV9 to TRBJ2-3, with D maybe TRBD2 (6 bases). V lost 4 bases to trimming and J lost 2 bases, with 23 bases between them. The CDR3 covers 18 residues. Germline V gives CDR1 SGDLS, CDR2 YYNGEE. The CDR3 DNA follows: TGTGCCAGCAGCAGAACAGGAGGGTACTTCGGTCTCACAGATACGCAGTATTTT. Encoded protein: CASSRTGGYFGLTDTQYF.

There are a few counts of this clone. The rearrangement links TRBV30 to TRBJ2-1; the match to TRBD1 covers 8 bases. From germline, CDR1 is GTSNPN and CDR2 SVGIG (reference sequence). The V gene end was trimmed by 2 bases and the J gene end by 2 bases; junction bases not matched to a gene: 5. The CDR3 runs 15 residues. CDR3 coding DNA: TGTGCCTGGAGTCACCCAGGGGGCCCCTACAATGAGCAGTTCTTC. This sequence encodes CAWSHPGGPYNEQFF.

This clone was detected only a few times. The rearrangement links TRBV2 to TRBJ1-2, with 7 bases that match TRBD1. The J segment lost 8 bases and the V segment lost 7 bases, leaving 7 bases of the junction unmatched. The CDR3 spans 12 residues. The germline V gene has CDR1 SNHLY and CDR2 FYNNEI. The CDR3 protein is CASNSRQGGYTF. As DNA, the CDR3 is TGTGCCAGCAACTCGCGACAGGGCGGCTACACCTTC.